The 4 T cell receptor beta chains below come from one sample, sequenced in a study of control samples from healthy donors and cancer patients. Sequencing used immunoSEQ multiplex PCR; TCRdb keeps in-frame clones, though not all of them. The sample shows more than 120,000 clones, approximately 92% of them seen only once. Sequences were obtained from blood. The source of these receptors is a man between 25 and 39 years old in good health.

The chain employs TRBV6-5 and TRBJ1-4; 8 bases are shared with TRBD1. This CDR3 has 13 residues. V was clipped by 6 bases and J by 7 bases; unmatched bases: 4. Germline lookup yields CDR1 MNHEY and CDR2 SVGAGI. The CDR3 region has the DNA TGTGCCAGCAGACAGGGGGGTTCTGAAAAACTGTTTTTT. The encoded protein is CASRQGGSEKLFF.

This chain uses TRBV12-3 or TRBV12-4 with TRBJ1-2; unclear D gene. The CDR3 spans 11 residues. Trimming cost V 6 bases and J 8 bases, with 10 bases left between them. CDR3 sequence reads: CASRGFEGYTF. The CDR3 region has the DNA TGTGCCAGCAGAGGGTTTGAGGGCTACACCTTC.

The chain has TRBV5-8 and TRBJ1-5, with D maybe TRBD1 (6 bases). V lost 5 bases and J lost 5, with 17 bases in between. The germline gives CDR1 SGHTS, CDR2 YDEGEE. The length of the CDR3 is 15 residues. CDR3 in DNA: TGTGCCAGCAGATACGTCAGACAGGCGGATCAGCCCCAGCATTTT. Amino acids: CASRYVRQADQPQHF.

This chain uses TRBV18 with TRBJ1-1, with TRBD1 matching over 10 bases. The CDR3 is made up of 14 amino acids. Germline V CDR1 and CDR2: KGHSH, LQKENI. The J segment lost 2 bases and the V segment lost 5 bases, leaving 2 bases of the junction unmatched. DNA for the CDR3: TGTGCCAGCTCATCGACAGGGGGCAACACTGAAGCTTTCTTT. Protein: CASSSTGGNTEAFF.